This entry is about one T cell receptor (beta chain). Antigen: not known. These data come from a study of T-cell reconstitution after alpha-beta-depleted transplantation in children. J lost 1 base, V lost 6 bases, and 4 bases had no gene match. Germline CDR1 reads SGHDN; CDR2 reads FVKESK. The CDR3 extends over 16 amino acids. Study results and limitations: At day 60, the high TCRbeta diversity found in some patients originated from recipient T cells and thymic progenitors that had survived. Hyperexpanded clones declined; after one year, newly produced T cells mostly supplied diversity. Alpha-beta T cells present about two months after transplant were reported to originate from several hundred expanded graft clones.

A library of TCRbeta sequences, prepared with unique molecular identifiers, was generated. One entry per CDR3 protein results from TCRdb running MiXCR on the PCR reads. The data contain roughly 670,000 distinct CDR3 sequences, around 13% of them seen just once; the ten biggest clones take up 0.79%. This chain links TRBV14 with TRBJ2-2; 11 bases map to TRBD2. Source: PBMCs, taken before TCRalphabeta/CD19-depleted stem cell transplant. This clonotype originated in a girl aged 2 to 9 with congenital amegakaryocytic thrombocytopenia, due to receive a stem cell transplant. The CDR3: CASRPSGRKNTGELFF. The CDR3 bases are TGTGCCAGCAGGCCTAGCGGGAGGAAGAACACCGGGGAGCTGTTTTTT. Variable domain in full (rest from reference TRBV14 and TRBJ2-2): EAGVTQFPSHSVIEKGQTVTLRCDPISGHDNLYWYRRVMGKEIKFLLHFVKESKQDESGMPNNRFLAERTGGTYSTLKVQPAELEDSGVYFCASRPSGRKNTGELFFGEGSRLTVL.